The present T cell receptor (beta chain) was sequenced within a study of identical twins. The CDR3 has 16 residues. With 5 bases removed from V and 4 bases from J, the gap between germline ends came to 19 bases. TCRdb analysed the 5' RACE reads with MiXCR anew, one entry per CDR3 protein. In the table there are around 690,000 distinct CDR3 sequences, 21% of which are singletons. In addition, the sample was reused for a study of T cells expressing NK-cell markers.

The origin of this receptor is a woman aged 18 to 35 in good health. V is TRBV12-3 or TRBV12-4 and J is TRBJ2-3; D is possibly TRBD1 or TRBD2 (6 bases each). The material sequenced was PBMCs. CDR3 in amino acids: CASSPPGGRVSDTQYF. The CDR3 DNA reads TGTGCCAGCAGTCCTCCCGGGGGCCGGGTTTCAGATACGCAGTATTTT.